A single count supports the clone carrying this TCR beta chain. Study processing details: Estimated nucleated cell counts came from reference gene primer amplification. Repertoires were generated with immunoSEQ multiplex PCR, while TCRdb's copy carries only in-frame clones and drops some. For V, J and clone size, that table is used; D and trimming come from the DNA. The sample lists 140,000 to 150,000 clones; just under 85% were seen once. The data are from a study of blood T cell repertoires in COVID-19. Study in general: Samples came from the United States, Italy and Spain, spanning acute and convalescent COVID-19. PBMCs, B-cell-depleted T cells, or T cells were the source of the cDNA or gDNA that made up the material.

CDR1 and CDR2 from the germline V gene are LNHDA and SQIVND (reference sequence). The CDR3 is 13 amino acids. The V end lost 11 bases, the J end lost 4 bases, and 17 bases lay between the germline ends. Source material: peripheral blood. The receptor's source is a woman aged 40 to 50 with active or convalescent COVID-19. The chain combines TRBV19 with TRBJ1-2; D possibly corresponds to TRBD1 (5 bases). CDR3 region: CAAMGQEPYGYTF. CDR3 coding DNA: TGTGCCGCAATGGGGCAGGAACCCTATGGCTACACCTTC.